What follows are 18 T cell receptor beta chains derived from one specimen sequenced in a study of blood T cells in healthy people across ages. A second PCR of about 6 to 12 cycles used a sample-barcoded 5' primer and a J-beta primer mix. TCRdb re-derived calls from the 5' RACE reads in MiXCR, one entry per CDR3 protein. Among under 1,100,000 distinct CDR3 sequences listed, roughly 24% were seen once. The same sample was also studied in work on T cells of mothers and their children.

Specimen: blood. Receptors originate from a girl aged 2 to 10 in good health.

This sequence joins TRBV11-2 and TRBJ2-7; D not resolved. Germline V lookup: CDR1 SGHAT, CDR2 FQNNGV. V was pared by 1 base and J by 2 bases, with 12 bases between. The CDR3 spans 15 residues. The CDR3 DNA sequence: TGTGCCAGCAGCTTAGCTCAGGCAGGTCCCTACGAGCAGTACTTC. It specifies CASSLAQAGPYEQYF.

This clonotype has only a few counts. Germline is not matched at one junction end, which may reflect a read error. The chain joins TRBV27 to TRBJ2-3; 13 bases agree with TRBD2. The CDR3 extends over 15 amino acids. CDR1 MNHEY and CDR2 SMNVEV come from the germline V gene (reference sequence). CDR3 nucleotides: TGTACCAGCAGTCTGGGACTAGCGGGGACAGATACGCAGTATTTT. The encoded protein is CTSSLGLAGTDTQYF.

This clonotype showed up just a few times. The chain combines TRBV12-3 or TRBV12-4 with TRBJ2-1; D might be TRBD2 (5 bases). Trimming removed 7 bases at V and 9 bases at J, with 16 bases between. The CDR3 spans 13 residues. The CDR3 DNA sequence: TGTGCCAGCACGGCTCGGGATTGGGCTGAGCAGTTCTTC. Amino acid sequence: CASTARDWAEQFF.

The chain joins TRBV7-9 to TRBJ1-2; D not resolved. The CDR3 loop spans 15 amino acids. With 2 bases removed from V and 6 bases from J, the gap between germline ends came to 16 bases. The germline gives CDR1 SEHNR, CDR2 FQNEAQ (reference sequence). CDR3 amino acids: CASSLLSRGRDGYTF. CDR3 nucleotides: TGTGCCAGCAGCTTACTTTCCCGGGGAAGGGATGGCTACACCTTC. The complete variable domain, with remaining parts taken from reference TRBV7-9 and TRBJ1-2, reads DTGVSQNPRHKITKRGQNVTFRCDPISEHNRLYWYRQTLGQGPEFLTYFQNEAQLEKSRLLSDRFSAERPKGSFSTLEIQRTEQGDSAMYLCASSLLSRGRDGYTFGSGTRLTVV.

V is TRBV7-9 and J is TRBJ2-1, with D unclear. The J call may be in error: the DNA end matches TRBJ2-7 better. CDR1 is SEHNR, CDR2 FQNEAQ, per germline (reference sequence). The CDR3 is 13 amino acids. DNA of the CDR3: TGTGCCAGCAGACGCGGCGGCCCCTACGAGCAGTACTTC. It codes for CASRRGGPYEQYF.

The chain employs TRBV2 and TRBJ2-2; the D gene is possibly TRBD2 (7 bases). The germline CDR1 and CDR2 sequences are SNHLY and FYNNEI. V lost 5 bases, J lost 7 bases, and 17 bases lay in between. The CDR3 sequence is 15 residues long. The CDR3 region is CASSSRGAVSGELFF. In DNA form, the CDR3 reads TGTGCCAGCAGTTCCCGGGGGGCCGTGAGCGGGGAGCTGTTTTTT.

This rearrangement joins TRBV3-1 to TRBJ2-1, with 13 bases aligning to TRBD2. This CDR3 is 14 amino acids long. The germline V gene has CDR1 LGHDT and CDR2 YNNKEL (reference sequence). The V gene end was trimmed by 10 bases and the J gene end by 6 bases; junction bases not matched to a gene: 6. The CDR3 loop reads CATRGTSGVNEQFF. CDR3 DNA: TGTGCCACCAGAGGGACTAGCGGGGTCAATGAGCAGTTCTTC.

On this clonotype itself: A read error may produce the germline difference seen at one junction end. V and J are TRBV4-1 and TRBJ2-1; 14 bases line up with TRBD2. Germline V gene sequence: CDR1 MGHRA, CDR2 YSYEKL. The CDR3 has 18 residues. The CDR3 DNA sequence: TGCGCCAGCGGCCAAGAGGAAGGGACTAGCGGGAGAAAGGTTGAGCAGTTCTTC. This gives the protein CASGQEEGTSGRKVEQFF.

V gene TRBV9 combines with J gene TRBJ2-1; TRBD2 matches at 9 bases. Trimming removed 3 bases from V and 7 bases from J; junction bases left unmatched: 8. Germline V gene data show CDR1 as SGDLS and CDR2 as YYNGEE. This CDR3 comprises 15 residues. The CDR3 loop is CASSASGINLNEQFF. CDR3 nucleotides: TGTGCCAGCAGCGCTAGCGGGATCAATTTAAATGAGCAGTTCTTC.

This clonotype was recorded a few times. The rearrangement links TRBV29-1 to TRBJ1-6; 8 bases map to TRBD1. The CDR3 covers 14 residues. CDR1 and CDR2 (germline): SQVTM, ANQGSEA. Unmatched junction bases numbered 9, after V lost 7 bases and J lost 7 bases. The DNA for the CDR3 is TGCAGCGATGGACAGGGCGGCTTGAATTCACCCCTCCACTTT. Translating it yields CSDGQGGLNSPLHF. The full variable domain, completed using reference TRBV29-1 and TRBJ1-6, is SAVISQKPSRDICQRGTSLTIQCQVDSQVTMMFWYRQQPGQSLTLIATANQGSEATYESGFVIDKFPISRPNLTFSTLTVSNMSPEDSSIYLCSDGQGGLNSPLHFGNGTRLTVT.

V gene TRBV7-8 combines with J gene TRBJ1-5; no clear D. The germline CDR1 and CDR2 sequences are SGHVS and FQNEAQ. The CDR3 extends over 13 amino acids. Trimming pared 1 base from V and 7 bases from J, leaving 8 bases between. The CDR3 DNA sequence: TGTGCCAGCAGCTTAGAATGGCTGCAGCCCCAGCATTTT. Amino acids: CASSLEWLQPQHF.

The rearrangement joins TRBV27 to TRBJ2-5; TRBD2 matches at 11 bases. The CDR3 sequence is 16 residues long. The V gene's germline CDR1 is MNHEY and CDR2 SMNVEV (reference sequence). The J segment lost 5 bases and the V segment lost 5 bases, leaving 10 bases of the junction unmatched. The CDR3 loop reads CASSPVAGGPMETQYF. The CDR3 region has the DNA TGTGCCAGCAGTCCGGTAGCGGGGGGGCCCATGGAGACCCAGTACTTC.

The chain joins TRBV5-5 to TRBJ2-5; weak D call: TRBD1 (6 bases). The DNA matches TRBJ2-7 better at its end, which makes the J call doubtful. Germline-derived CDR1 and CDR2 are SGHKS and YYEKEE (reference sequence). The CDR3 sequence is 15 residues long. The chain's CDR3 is CASSSPKYRAHEQYF. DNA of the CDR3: TGTGCCAGCAGCTCGCCCAAGTACAGGGCCCACGAGCAGTACTTC.

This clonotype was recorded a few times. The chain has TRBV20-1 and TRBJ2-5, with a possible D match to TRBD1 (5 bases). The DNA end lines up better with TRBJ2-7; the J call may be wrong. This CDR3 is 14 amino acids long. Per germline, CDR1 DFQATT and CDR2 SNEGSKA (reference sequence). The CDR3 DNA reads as TGCAGTGCTAGATTGGACACTACTACCTACGAGCAGTACTTC. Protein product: CSARLDTTTYEQYF.

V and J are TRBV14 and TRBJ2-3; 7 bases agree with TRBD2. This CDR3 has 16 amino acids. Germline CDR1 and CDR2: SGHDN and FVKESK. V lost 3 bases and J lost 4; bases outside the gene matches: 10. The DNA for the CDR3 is TGTGCCAGCAGCCACGTAGCGGGTTCGCGGTCAGATACGCAGTATTTT. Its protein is CASSHVAGSRSDTQYF. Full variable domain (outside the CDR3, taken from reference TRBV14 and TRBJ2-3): EAGVTQFPSHSVIEKGQTVTLRCDPISGHDNLYWYRRVMGKEIKFLLHFVKESKQDESGMPNNRFLAERTGGTYSTLKVQPAELEDSGVYFCASSHVAGSRSDTQYFGPGTRLTVL.

The CDR3 DNA follows: TGTGCCAGCAGCTTTGAGTGGGGAAACACCATATATTTT. This codes for CASSFEWGNTIYF. The rearrangement links TRBV7-2 to TRBJ1-3; D is ambiguous. Trimming removed 3 bases from V and 4 bases from J, with 7 bases in between. The V gene's germline CDR1 is SGHTA and CDR2 FQGNSA. The CDR3 spans 13 residues.

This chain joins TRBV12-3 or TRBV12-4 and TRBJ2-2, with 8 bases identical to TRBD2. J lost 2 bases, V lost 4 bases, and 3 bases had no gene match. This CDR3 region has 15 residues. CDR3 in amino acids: CASSWAGGNTGELFF. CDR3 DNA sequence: TGTGCCAGCAGTTGGGCGGGGGGAAACACCGGGGAGCTGTTTTTT.

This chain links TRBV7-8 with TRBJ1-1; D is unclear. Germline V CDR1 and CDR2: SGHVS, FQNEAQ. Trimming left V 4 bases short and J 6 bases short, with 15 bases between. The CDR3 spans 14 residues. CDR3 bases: TGTGCCAGCAGCTCCAACATGGGTCCTCCTGAAGCTTTCTTT. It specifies CASSSNMGPPEAFF.